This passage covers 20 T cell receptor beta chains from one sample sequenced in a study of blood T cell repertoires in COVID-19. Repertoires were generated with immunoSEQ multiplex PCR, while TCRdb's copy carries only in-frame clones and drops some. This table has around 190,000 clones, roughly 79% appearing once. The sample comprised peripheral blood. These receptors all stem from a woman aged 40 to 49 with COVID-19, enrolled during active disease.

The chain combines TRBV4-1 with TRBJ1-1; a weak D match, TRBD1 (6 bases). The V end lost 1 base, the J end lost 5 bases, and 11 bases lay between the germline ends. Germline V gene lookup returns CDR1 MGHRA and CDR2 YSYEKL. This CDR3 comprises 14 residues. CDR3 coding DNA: TGCGCCAGCAGCCAAGGAGGGGGAGAGACTGAAGCTTTCTTT. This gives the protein CASSQGGGETEAFF.

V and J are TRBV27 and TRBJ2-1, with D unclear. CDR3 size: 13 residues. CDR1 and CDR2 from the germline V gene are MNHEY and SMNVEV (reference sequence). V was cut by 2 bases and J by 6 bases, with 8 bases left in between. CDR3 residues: CASSLGLINEQFF. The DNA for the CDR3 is TGTGCCAGCAGTTTAGGTCTAATCAATGAGCAGTTCTTC.

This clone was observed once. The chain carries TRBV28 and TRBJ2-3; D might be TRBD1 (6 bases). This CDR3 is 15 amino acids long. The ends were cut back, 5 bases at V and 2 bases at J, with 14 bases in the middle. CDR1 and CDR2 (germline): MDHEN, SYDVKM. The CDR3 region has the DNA TGTGCCAGCAGTCCGCAGGACAGAAACACAGATACGCAGTATTTT. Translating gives CASSPQDRNTDTQYF.

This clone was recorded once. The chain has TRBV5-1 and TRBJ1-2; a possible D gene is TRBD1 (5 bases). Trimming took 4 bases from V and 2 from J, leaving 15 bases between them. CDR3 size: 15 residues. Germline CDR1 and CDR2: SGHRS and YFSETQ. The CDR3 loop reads CASSADWAGNYGYTF. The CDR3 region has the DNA TGCGCCAGCAGCGCTGATTGGGCAGGGAACTATGGCTACACCTTC.

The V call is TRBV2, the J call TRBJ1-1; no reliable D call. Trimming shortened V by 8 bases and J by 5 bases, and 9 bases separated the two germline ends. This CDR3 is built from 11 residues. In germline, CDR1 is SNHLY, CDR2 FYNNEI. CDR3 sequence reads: CASEGGTEAFF. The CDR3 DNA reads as TGTGCCAGCGAGGGCGGGACTGAAGCTTTCTTT.

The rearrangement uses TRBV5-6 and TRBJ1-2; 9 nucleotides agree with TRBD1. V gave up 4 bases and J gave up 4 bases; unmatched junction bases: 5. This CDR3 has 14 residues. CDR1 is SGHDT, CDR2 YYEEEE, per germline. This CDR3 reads CASSQDRGSYGYTF. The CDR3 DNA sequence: TGTGCCAGCAGCCAGGACAGGGGAAGCTATGGCTACACCTTC.

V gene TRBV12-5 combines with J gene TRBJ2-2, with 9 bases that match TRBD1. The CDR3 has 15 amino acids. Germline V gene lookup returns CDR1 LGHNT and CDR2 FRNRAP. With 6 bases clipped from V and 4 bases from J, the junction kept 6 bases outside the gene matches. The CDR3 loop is CASGEQGAVTGELFF. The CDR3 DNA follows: TGTGCTAGTGGAGAACAGGGGGCCGTCACCGGGGAGCTGTTTTTT.

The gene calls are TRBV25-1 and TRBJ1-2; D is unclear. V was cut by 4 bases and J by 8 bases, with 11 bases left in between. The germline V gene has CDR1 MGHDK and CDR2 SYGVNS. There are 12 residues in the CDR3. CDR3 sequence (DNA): TGTGCCAGCAGTGCCTATAAAGAGGGCTACACCTTC. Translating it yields CASSAYKEGYTF.

Here the CDR3 DNA reads TGTGCCAGCAGCGCCTTGAGCGGGGCGCCGGCTGAAGCTTTCTTT. Translated: CASSALSGAPAEAFF. This rearrangement joins TRBV7-9 to TRBJ1-1, with D perhaps TRBD1 (5 bases). Trimming removed 5 bases from V and 6 bases from J, with 19 bases in between. Germline V gene sequence: CDR1 SEHNR, CDR2 FQNEAQ (reference sequence). The CDR3 totals 15 residues.

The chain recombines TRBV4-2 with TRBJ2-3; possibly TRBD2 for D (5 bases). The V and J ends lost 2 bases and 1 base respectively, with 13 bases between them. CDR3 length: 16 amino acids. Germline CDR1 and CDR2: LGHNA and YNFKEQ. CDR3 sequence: CASSQYTAEGTDTQYF. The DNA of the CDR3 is TGTGCCAGCAGCCAATACACAGCGGAAGGCACAGATACGCAGTATTTT.

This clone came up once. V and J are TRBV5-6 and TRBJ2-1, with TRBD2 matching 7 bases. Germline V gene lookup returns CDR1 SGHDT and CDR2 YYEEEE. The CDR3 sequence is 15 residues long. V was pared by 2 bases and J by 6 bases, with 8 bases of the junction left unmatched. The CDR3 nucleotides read TGTGCCAGCAGCTTCATCGGGGGGACCATCAATGAGCAGTTCTTC. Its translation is CASSFIGGTINEQFF.

The CDR3 bases are TGTGCCAGCAGTGATAGAGGCCCGCGGGGTACTGAAGCTTTCTTT. Encoded protein: CASSDRGPRGTEAFF. The V call is TRBV6-1, the J call TRBJ1-1; D not certain. CDR1 is MNHNS, CDR2 SASEGT, per germline. There are 15 residues in the CDR3. The V and J ends lost 3 bases and 5 bases respectively, with 16 bases between them.

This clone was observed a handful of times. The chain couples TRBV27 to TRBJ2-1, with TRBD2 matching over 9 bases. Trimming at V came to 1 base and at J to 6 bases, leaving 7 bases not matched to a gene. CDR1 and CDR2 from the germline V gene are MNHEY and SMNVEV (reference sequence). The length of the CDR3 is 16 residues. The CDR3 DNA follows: TGTGCCAGCAGTTTATTTAGCGGGAGTATCATCAATGAGCAGTTCTTC. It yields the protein CASSLFSGSIINEQFF.

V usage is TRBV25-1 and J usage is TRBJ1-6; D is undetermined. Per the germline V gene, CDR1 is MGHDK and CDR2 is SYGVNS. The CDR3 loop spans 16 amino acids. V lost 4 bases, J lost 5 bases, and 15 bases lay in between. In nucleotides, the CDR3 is TGTGCCAGCAGTGTCACACGAGGGCAGAATAATTCACCCCTCCACTTT. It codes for CASSVTRGQNNSPLHF.

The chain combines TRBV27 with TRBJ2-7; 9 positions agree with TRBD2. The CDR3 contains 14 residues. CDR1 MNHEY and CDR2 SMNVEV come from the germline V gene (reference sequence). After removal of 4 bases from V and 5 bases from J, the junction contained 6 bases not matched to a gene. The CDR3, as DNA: TGTGCCAGCAGTTCCTTTAGCGGGAGCCACGAGCAGTACTTC. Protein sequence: CASSSFSGSHEQYF.

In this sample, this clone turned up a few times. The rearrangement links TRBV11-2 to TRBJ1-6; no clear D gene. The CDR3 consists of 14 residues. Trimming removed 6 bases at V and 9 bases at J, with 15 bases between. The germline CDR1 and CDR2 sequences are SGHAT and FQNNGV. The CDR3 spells CASSSARLGSPLHF. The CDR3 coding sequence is TGTGCCAGCAGTTCCGCGAGGCTGGGTTCACCCCTCCACTTT.

The CDR3 spells CASSQGTINNEQFF. CDR3 nucleotide sequence: TGCGCCAGCAGCCAAGGGACTATAAACAATGAGCAGTTCTTC. This chain uses TRBV4-1 with TRBJ2-1, with D perhaps matching TRBD2 (6 bases). Germline CDR1 is MGHRA and CDR2 is YSYEKL. Trimming shortened V by 1 base and J by 5 bases, and 9 bases separated the two germline ends. The CDR3 is 14 amino acids.

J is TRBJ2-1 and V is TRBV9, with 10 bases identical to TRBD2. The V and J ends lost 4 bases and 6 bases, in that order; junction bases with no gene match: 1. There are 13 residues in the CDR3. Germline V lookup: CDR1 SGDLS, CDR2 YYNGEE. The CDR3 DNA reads TGTGCCAGCAGCCCTAGCGGGGGCAATGAGCAGTTCTTC. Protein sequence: CASSPSGGNEQFF.

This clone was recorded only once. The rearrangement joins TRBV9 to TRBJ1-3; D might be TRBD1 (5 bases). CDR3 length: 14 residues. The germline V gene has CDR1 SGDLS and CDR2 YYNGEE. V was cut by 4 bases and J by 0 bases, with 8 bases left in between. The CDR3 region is CASSSTGSGNTIYF. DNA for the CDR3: TGTGCCAGCAGCTCTACAGGCTCTGGAAACACCATATATTTT. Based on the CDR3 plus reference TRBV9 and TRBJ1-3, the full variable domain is DSGVTQTPKHLITATGQRVTLRCSPRSGDLSVYWYQQSLDQGLQFLIQYYNGEERAKGNILERFSAQQFPDLHSELNLSSLELGDSALYFCASSSTGSGNTIYFGEGSWLTVV.

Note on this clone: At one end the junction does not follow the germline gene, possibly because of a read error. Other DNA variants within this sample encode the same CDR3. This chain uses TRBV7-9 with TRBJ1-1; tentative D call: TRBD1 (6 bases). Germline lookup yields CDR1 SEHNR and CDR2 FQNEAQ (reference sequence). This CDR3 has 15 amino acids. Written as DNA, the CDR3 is TGTGCCAGCAGCCTAGCGGCGGGGGGGGCCCTGGGAGCTTTCTTT. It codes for CASSLAAGGALGAFF.